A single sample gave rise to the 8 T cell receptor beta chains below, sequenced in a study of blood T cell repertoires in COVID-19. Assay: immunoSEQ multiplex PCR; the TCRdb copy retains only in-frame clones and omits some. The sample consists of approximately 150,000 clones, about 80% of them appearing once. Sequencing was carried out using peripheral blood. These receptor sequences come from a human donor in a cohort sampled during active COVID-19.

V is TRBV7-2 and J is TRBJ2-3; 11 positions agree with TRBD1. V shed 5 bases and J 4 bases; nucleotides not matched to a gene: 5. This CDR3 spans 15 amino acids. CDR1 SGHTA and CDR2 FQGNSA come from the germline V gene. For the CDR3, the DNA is TGTGCCAGCAGCCAGGACAGGGGGCATCCAGATACGCAGTATTTT. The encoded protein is CASSQDRGHPDTQYF.

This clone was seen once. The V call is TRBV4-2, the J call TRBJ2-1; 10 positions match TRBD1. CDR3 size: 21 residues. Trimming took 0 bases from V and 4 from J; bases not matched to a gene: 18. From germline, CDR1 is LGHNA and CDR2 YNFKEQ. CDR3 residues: CASSQEPGQGLVGALYNEQFF. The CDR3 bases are TGTGCCAGCAGCCAAGAACCGGGACAGGGGCTTGTGGGGGCCTTATACAATGAGCAGTTCTTC.

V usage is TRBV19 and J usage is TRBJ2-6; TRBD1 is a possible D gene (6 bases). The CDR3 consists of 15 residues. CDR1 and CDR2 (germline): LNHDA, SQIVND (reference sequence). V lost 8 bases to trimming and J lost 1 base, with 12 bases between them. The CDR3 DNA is TGTGCCAGTGCCAACAGGGTTTCTGGGGCCAACGTCCTGACTTTC. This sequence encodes CASANRVSGANVLTF.

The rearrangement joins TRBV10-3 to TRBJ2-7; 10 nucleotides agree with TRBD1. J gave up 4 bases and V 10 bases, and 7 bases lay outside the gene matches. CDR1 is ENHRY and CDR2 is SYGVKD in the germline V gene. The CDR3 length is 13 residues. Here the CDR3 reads CATSGQGSYEQYV. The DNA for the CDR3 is TGTGCCACCTCGGGACAGGGGAGTTACGAGCAGTACGTC.

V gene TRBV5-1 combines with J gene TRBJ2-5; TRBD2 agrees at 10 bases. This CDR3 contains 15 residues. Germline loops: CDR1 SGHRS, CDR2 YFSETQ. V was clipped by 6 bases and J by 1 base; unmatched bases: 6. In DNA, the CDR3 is TGCGCCAGCACTCCACTAGCGGGGAGCCAAGAGACCCAGTACTTC. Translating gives CASTPLAGSQETQYF.

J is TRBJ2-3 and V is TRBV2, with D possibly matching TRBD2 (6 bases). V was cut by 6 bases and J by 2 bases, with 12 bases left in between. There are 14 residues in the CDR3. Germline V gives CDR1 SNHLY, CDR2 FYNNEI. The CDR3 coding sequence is TGTGCCAGCAGCGCGACTAGGGCCACAGATACGCAGTATTTT. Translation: CASSATRATDTQYF.

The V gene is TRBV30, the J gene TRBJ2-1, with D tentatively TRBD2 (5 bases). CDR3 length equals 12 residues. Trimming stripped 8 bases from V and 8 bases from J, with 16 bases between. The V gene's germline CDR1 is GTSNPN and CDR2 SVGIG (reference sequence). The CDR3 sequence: CAANPSGHEQFF. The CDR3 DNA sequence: TGTGCCGCCAACCCCAGCGGCCATGAGCAGTTCTTC.

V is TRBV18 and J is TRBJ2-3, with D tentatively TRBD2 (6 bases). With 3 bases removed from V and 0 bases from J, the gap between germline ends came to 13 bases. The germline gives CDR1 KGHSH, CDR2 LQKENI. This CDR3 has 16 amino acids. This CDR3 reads CASSPRRGTSTDTQYF. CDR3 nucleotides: TGTGCCAGCTCACCGAGGCGGGGAACTAGCACAGATACGCAGTATTTT.